The 9 T cell receptor beta chains in this list originate from one sample, sequenced in a study of blood T cell repertoires in COVID-19. Profiled with immunoSEQ multiplex PCR; TCRdb holds only in-frame clones, not every one. The data hold 200,000 to 300,000 clones, with approximately 80% observed a single time. Sequenced input: peripheral blood. Receptors were obtained from a woman aged 80 or older with COVID-19, enrolled during active disease.

This rearrangement joins TRBV18 to TRBJ2-1; TRBD1 matches 7 bases. The CDR3 is 18 residues long. Trimming cost V 6 bases and J 8 bases; bases outside gene matches: 22. Per the germline V gene, CDR1 is KGHSH and CDR2 is LQKENI. The CDR3 sequence: CASSRSLPDRVVWDEQFF. The CDR3 coding sequence is TGTGCCAGCTCGCGAAGTTTGCCCGACAGGGTGGTTTGGGATGAGCAGTTCTTC.

The chain couples TRBV7-8 to TRBJ2-7; 9 nucleotides line up with TRBD1. Germline CDR1 is SGHVS and CDR2 is FQNEAQ. Trimming at V came to 2 bases and at J to 4 bases, leaving 9 bases not matched to a gene. The CDR3 spans 16 residues. The CDR3 DNA reads as TGTGCCAGCAGCTTAAGGGGGGGGACAGGGAGTTACGAGCAGTACTTC. Protein sequence: CASSLRGGTGSYEQYF. Variable domain in full (rest from reference TRBV7-8 and TRBJ2-7): GAGVSQSPRYKVAKRGQDVALRCDPISGHVSLFWYQQALGQGPEFLTYFQNEAQLDKSGLPSDRFFAERPEGSVSTLKIQRTQQEDSAVYLCASSLRGGTGSYEQYFGPGTRLTVT.

The chain links TRBV7-3 to TRBJ2-7; 7 bases agree with TRBD2. Trimming took 5 bases from V and 3 from J; bases not matched to a gene: 10. The CDR3 runs to 15 residues. Per germline, CDR1 SGHTA and CDR2 FQGTGA. The CDR3 spells CASSRAPGGNYEQYF. The CDR3 DNA reads as TGTGCCAGCAGCCGAGCCCCGGGAGGTAACTACGAGCAGTACTTC.

The chain recombines TRBV19 with TRBJ1-5; D possibly corresponds to TRBD1 (6 bases). The V gene lost 4 bases and the J gene lost 3 bases, with 16 bases spanning the gap. The CDR3 spans 16 residues. The germline CDR1 and CDR2 sequences are LNHDA and SQIVND (reference sequence). CDR3 bases: TGTGCCAGTAGTACAGGGACATTAGACCTCAATCAGCCCCAGCATTTT. It specifies CASSTGTLDLNQPQHF.

This clone was detected once. The chain has TRBV6-6 and TRBJ2-7, with D possibly being TRBD2 (6 bases). This CDR3 contains 11 residues. From germline, CDR1 is MNHNY and CDR2 SVGAGI (reference sequence). V was clipped by 10 bases and J by 6 bases, with 13 bases between them. The CDR3: CATLRDFEQYF. The CDR3 bases are TGTGCCACCCTCCGGGACTTCGAGCAGTACTTC.

The chain carries TRBV27 and TRBJ1-6; D is uncertain. This CDR3 is built from 14 residues. V shed 3 bases and J shed 5 bases, with 8 bases lying between them. Germline V gene sequence: CDR1 MNHEY, CDR2 SMNVEV (reference sequence). The CDR3 here is CASSLGENNSPLHF. The CDR3 nucleotides read TGTGCCAGCAGTTTGGGAGAGAATAATTCACCCCTCCACTTT.

The chain joins TRBV24-1 to TRBJ2-3, with 12 nucleotides matching TRBD2. Germline V CDR1 and CDR2: KGHDR, SFDVKD. The J segment lost 5 bases and the V segment lost 1 base, leaving 21 bases of the junction unmatched. The CDR3 runs 22 residues. The CDR3 spells CATSDFPILGLTSGRFEDTQYF. The CDR3 nucleotides are TGTGCCACCAGTGATTTTCCAATCCTGGGTCTGACTAGCGGGAGATTTGAAGATACGCAGTATTTT.

The rearrangement uses TRBV9 and TRBJ2-3, with D possibly matching TRBD2 (6 bases). Trimming pared 1 base from V and 1 base from J, leaving 10 bases between. Germline V gives CDR1 SGDLS, CDR2 YYNGEE. There are 15 residues in the CDR3. The CDR3 is CASSVRGIGTDTQYF. CDR3 coding DNA: TGTGCCAGCAGCGTACGGGGGATCGGCACAGATACGCAGTATTTT.

This chain links TRBV6-4 with TRBJ2-2, with 7 bases lining up with TRBD2. Germline V lookup: CDR1 MRHNA, CDR2 SNTAGT. There are 15 residues in the CDR3. V was pared by 4 bases and J by 0 bases, with 2 bases of the junction left unmatched. In DNA form, the CDR3 reads TGTGCCAGCAGTGGGAGCGGGACGAACACCGGGGAGCTGTTTTTT. This codes for CASSGSGTNTGELFF.